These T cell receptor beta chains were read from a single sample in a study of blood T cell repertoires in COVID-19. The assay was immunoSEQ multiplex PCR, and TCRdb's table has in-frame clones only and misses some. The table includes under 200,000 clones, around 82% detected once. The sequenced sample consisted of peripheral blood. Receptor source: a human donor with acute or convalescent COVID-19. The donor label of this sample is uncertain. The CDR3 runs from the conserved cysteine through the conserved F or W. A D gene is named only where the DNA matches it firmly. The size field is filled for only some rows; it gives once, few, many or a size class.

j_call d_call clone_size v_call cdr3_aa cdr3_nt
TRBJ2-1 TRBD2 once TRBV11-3 CASSLGSGGYNEQFF TGTGCCAGCAGCTTAGGAAGCGGGGGCTACAATGAGCAGTTCTTC
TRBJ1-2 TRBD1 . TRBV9 CASSAGTGRYGYTF TGTGCCAGCAGCGCGGGGACAGGGCGGTATGGCTACACCTTC
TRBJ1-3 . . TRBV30 CAWKGPGARPNGNTIYF TGTGCCTGGAAGGGCCCAGGGGCCAGACCTAACGGAAACACCATATATTTT
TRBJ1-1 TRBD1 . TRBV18 CASSAVGTGDTEAFF TGTGCCAGCTCGGCGGTAGGGACAGGGGACACTGAAGCTTTCTTT
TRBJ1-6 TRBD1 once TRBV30 CAWTTGLGNSPLHF TGTGCCTGGACGACAGGGCTTGGTAATTCACCCCTCCACTTT
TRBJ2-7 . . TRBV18 CASSHSGGSTYEQYF TGTGCCAGCTCCCACAGTGGAGGGTCTACATACGAGCAGTACTTC
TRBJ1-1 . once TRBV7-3 CASSWGGSTEAFF TGTGCCAGCAGCTGGGGAGGTAGCACTGAAGCTTTCTTT
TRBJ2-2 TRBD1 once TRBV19 CASGQGVDTGELFF TGTGCCAGTGGACAGGGGGTGGACACCGGGGAGCTGTTTTTT
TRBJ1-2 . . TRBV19 CASSERPAHGYTF TGTGCCAGTTCAGAGCGTCCAGCCCATGGCTACACCTTC
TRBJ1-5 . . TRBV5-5 CASSFGTQGELPQHF TGTGCCAGCAGCTTCGGGACACAGGGCGAATTGCCCCAGCATTTT
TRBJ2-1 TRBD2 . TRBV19 CASSIDQPSGAGGPNNEQFF TGTGCCAGTAGTATAGACCAGCCCTCGGGGGCGGGGGGCCCCAACAATGAGCAGTTCTTC
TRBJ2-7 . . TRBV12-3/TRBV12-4 CASSQQHYEQYF TGTGCCAGCAGTCAACAGCACTACGAGCAGTACTTC
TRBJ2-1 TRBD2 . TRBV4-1 CASSQDRTSGNEQFF TGCGCCAGCAGCCAAGATAGAACTAGCGGGAATGAGCAGTTCTTC
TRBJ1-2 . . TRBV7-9 CASSRGGSSYGYTF TGTGCCAGCAGCCGGGGAGGCAGCTCCTATGGCTACACCTTC